These T cell receptor beta chains were read from a single sample in a study of blood T cells in healthy people across ages. A single record per CDR3 protein comes from TCRdb applying MiXCR to the 5' RACE reads. The data show roughly 1.9 million distinct CDR3 sequences, with more than 35% seen just once and more than 20% held by the top ten. Material for sequencing was blood. The receptors shown here come from a human donor in good health. The CDR3 runs from the conserved cysteine through the conserved F or W. The D gene is left open where the match is weak. Size is omitted from some rows. Given values are once, few, many or a class for expanded clones.

J gene: TRBJ1-2
D gene: NA
clone size: NA
V gene: TRBV6-1
CDR3 DNA: TGTGCCAGCAAGCTCATTTTAGGGGGGGCCTATGGCTACACCTTC
CDR3 protein: CASKLILGGAYGYTF

J gene: TRBJ2-6
D gene: NA
clone size: once
V gene: TRBV7-7
CDR3 DNA: TGTGCCAGCAGCTTAGATGGCTCTGGGACCAACGTCCTGACTTTC
CDR3 protein: CASSLDGSGTNVLTF

J gene: TRBJ1-2
D gene: NA
clone size: NA
V gene: TRBV6-1
CDR3 DNA: TGTGCCAGCAGTCCATCGAACCGACAATATGGCTACACCTTC
CDR3 protein: CASSPSNRQYGYTF

J gene: TRBJ2-5
D gene: TRBD1
clone size: few
V gene: TRBV6-2/TRBV6-3
CDR3 DNA: TGTGCCAGCAGTTCGACAGGGGGATCCCAAGAGACCCAGTACTTC
CDR3 protein: CASSSTGGSQETQYF

J gene: TRBJ2-5
D gene: TRBD1
clone size: NA
V gene: TRBV7-9
CDR3 DNA: TGTGCCAGCAGCCCGATACAGGGGCCAGAGACCCAGTACTTC
CDR3 protein: CASSPIQGPETQYF

J gene: TRBJ2-1
D gene: NA
clone size: NA
V gene: TRBV5-1
CDR3 DNA: TGCGCCAGCGGCCAGGGGGGTTCCTACAATGAGCAGTTCTTC
CDR3 protein: CASGQGGSYNEQFF

J gene: TRBJ2-1
D gene: NA
clone size: few
V gene: TRBV12-3/TRBV12-4
CDR3 DNA: TGTGCCAGCAGTCAAACAGACTTCAACTACAATGAGCAGTTCTTC
CDR3 protein: CASSQTDFNYNEQFF

J gene: TRBJ2-1
D gene: TRBD2
clone size: NA
V gene: TRBV7-2
CDR3 DNA: TGTGCCAGCAGCTTAGAGCTAGCGGGGCCTAGCTCCTACAATGAGCAGTTCTTC
CDR3 protein: CASSLELAGPSSYNEQFF

J gene: TRBJ1-6
D gene: TRBD1
clone size: few
V gene: TRBV7-2
CDR3 DNA: TGTGCCAGCAGCTTATCGCAGGGGGCGAATTCACTCCTCCACTTT
CDR3 protein: CASSLSQGANSLLHF

J gene: TRBJ1-2
D gene: TRBD1
clone size: NA
V gene: TRBV7-2
CDR3 DNA: TGTGCCAGCAGCTCAATCCAGGGGGATGTTGGCTACACCTTC
CDR3 protein: CASSSIQGDVGYTF

J gene: TRBJ2-1
D gene: TRBD2
clone size: NA
V gene: TRBV7-2
CDR3 DNA: TGTGCCAGCAGCTTGGTCAGCGGGGCCTATGAGCAGTTCTTC
CDR3 protein: CASSLVSGAYEQFF

J gene: TRBJ2-7
D gene: NA
clone size: few
V gene: TRBV14
CDR3 DNA: TGTGCCAGCAGCCCCCTCGGGGGACTCGACGAGCAGTACTTC
CDR3 protein: CASSPLGGLDEQYF

J gene: TRBJ2-5
D gene: NA
clone size: once
V gene: TRBV7-6
CDR3 DNA: TGTGCCAGCAGCTTGGCCGACCCAGACCCCCGGGGAGAGCAGTACTTC
CDR3 protein: CASSLADPDPRGEQYF

J gene: TRBJ2-1
D gene: NA
clone size: many
V gene: TRBV12-3/TRBV12-4
CDR3 DNA: TGTGCCAGCACCTTACTAGGGGCCAATGAGCAGTTCTTC
CDR3 protein: CASTLLGANEQFF

J gene: TRBJ2-4
D gene: NA
clone size: NA
V gene: TRBV6-2/TRBV6-3
CDR3 DNA: TGTGCCAGCAGACCCGCGGCCAATGCAAACATTCAGTACTTC
CDR3 protein: CASRPAANANIQYF

J gene: TRBJ2-1
D gene: NA
clone size: NA
V gene: TRBV7-9
CDR3 DNA: TGTGCCAGCAGCTGGGGCGTCGGGGGCCCCCTGGTAAATGAGCAGTTCTTC
CDR3 protein: CASSWGVGGPLVNEQFF

J gene: TRBJ2-1
D gene: TRBD2
clone size: NA
V gene: TRBV4-1
CDR3 DNA: TGCGCCAGCAGCCAAGACACCAGCGGGGGGGCTGGTGAGCAGTTCTTC
CDR3 protein: CASSQDTSGGAGEQFF

J gene: TRBJ2-7
D gene: NA
clone size: few
V gene: TRBV15
CDR3 DNA: TGTGCCACCAGCAGAGAGATGGCAGTCCACGAGCAGTACTTC
CDR3 protein: CATSREMAVHEQYF

J gene: TRBJ1-1
D gene: NA
clone size: NA
V gene: TRBV6-4
CDR3 DNA: TGTGCCAGCAGTGCTGAAGGGCTGATGAACACTGAAGCTTTCTTT
CDR3 protein: CASSAEGLMNTEAFF

J gene: TRBJ1-1
D gene: NA
clone size: NA
V gene: TRBV5-1
CDR3 DNA: TGCGCCAGCAGCTCAGACAGGATGGCTGAAGCTTTCTTT
CDR3 protein: CASSSDRMAEAFF

J gene: TRBJ2-3
D gene: NA
clone size: NA
V gene: TRBV2
CDR3 DNA: TGTGCCAGCATCCCTAGAGAGGCCCAAGATACGCAGTATTTT
CDR3 protein: CASIPREAQDTQYF

J gene: TRBJ2-5
D gene: NA
clone size: few
V gene: TRBV4-2
CDR3 DNA: TGTGCCAGCAGCCGGAGTGAAGGAGAGACCCAGTACTTC
CDR3 protein: CASSRSEGETQYF

J gene: TRBJ1-1
D gene: NA
clone size: NA
V gene: TRBV18
CDR3 DNA: TGTGCCAGCTCACCTTTGGGAGGACCTGAAGCTTTCTTT
CDR3 protein: CASSPLGGPEAFF

J gene: TRBJ2-5
D gene: NA
clone size: few
V gene: TRBV7-3
CDR3 DNA: TGTGCCAGCAGCTTATGGGGGGGCGTCCAAGAGACCCAGTACTTC
CDR3 protein: CASSLWGGVQETQYF

J gene: TRBJ2-7
D gene: NA
clone size: NA
V gene: TRBV7-9
CDR3 DNA: TGTGCCAGCAGGCTCCCGGGGGTCGAGCAGTACTTC
CDR3 protein: CASRLPGVEQYF

J gene: TRBJ2-1
D gene: NA
clone size: few
V gene: TRBV12-3/TRBV12-4
CDR3 DNA: TGTGCCAGCAGTTTAAGGGGATCTCCCTACAATGAGCAGTTCTTC
CDR3 protein: CASSLRGSPYNEQFF

J gene: TRBJ2-3
D gene: TRBD1
clone size: once
V gene: TRBV29-1
CDR3 DNA: TGCAGCGTTGAAGGCCCGAGGGGGACAGGAGACACAGATACGCAGTATTTT
CDR3 protein: CSVEGPRGTGDTDTQYF

J gene: TRBJ2-1
D gene: TRBD1
clone size: NA
V gene: TRBV10-3
CDR3 DNA: TGTGCCGGACTGGGACAGGGCAATGAGCAGTTCTTC
CDR3 protein: CAGLGQGNEQFF

J gene: TRBJ2-2
D gene: NA
clone size: NA
V gene: TRBV7-2
CDR3 DNA: TGTGCCAGCAGCCCAACAGGGTCCGGGGAGCTGTTTTTT
CDR3 protein: CASSPTGSGELFF

J gene: TRBJ2-1
D gene: NA
clone size: NA
V gene: TRBV7-2
CDR3 DNA: TGTGCCAGCAGCCTTACTCAGCCCTACAATGAGCAGTTCTTC
CDR3 protein: CASSLTQPYNEQFF

J gene: TRBJ1-2
D gene: TRBD1
clone size: few
V gene: TRBV4-1
CDR3 DNA: TGCGCCAGCAGCCCTCGGGACAGGGACGTTCATGGCTACACCTTC
CDR3 protein: CASSPRDRDVHGYTF

J gene: TRBJ2-2
D gene: NA
clone size: NA
V gene: TRBV7-2
CDR3 DNA: TGTGCCAGCAGCCAGCCCCATACCGGGGAGCTGTTTTTT
CDR3 protein: CASSQPHTGELFF

J gene: TRBJ2-3
D gene: NA
clone size: few
V gene: TRBV6-6
CDR3 DNA: TGTGCCAGCAGTTACTTTACCAGCGGGGATACGCAGTATTTT
CDR3 protein: CASSYFTSGDTQYF

J gene: TRBJ2-3
D gene: TRBD2
clone size: NA
V gene: TRBV3-1
CDR3 DNA: TGTGCCAGCAGCCAAGATCCTTCGGGACTAGCCCCGTATACGCAGTATTTT
CDR3 protein: CASSQDPSGLAPYTQYF

J gene: TRBJ1-2
D gene: TRBD1
clone size: NA
V gene: TRBV7-2
CDR3 DNA: TGTGCCAGCAGCTCGACACGACAGGGGGCTGAGGGCTACACCTTC
CDR3 protein: CASSSTRQGAEGYTF

J gene: TRBJ2-7
D gene: TRBD2
clone size: many
V gene: TRBV10-2
CDR3 DNA: TGCGCCAGCACCAATAGCGGGGGTTACTCCTACGAGCAGTACTTC
CDR3 protein: CASTNSGGYSYEQYF

J gene: TRBJ1-1
D gene: NA
clone size: few
V gene: TRBV7-3
CDR3 DNA: TGTGCCAGCAGCTTAACTGGGGACGCGGCGAGCACTGAAGCTTTCTTT
CDR3 protein: CASSLTGDAASTEAFF

J gene: TRBJ2-7
D gene: TRBD1
clone size: NA
V gene: TRBV29-1
CDR3 DNA: TGCAGCGCAGCGGGACAGGGGGTCCACGAGCAGTACTTC
CDR3 protein: CSAAGQGVHEQYF

J gene: TRBJ1-3
D gene: TRBD1
clone size: few
V gene: TRBV20-1
CDR3 DNA: TGCAGTGCTTCCCTACCGGGACAGCCTTTCGGAAACACCATATATTTT
CDR3 protein: CSASLPGQPFGNTIYF

J gene: TRBJ2-2
D gene: NA
clone size: NA
V gene: TRBV24-1
CDR3 DNA: TGTGCCACCGGTTCCAGGACCCACACCGGGGAGCTGTTTTTT
CDR3 protein: CATGSRTHTGELFF